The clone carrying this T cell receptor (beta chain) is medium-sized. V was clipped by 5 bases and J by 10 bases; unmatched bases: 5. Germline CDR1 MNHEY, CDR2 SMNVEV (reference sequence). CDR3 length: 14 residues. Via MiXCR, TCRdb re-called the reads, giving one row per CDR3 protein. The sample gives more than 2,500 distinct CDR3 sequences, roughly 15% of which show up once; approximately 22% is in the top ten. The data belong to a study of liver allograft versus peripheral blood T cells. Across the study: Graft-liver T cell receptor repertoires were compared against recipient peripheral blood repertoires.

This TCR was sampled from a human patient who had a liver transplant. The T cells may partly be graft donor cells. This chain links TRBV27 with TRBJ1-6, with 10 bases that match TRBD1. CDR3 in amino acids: CASSMGQGRSPLHF. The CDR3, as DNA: TGTGCCAGCAGTATGGGACAGGGGAGATCACCCCTCCACTTT.